This T cell receptor beta chain came from a study of pediatric ulcerative colitis (dated by TCRdb to about 2019). At the level of the whole study: Among the ulcerative colitis patients, about seven had pancolitis and two had left-sided colitis, and histology in every patient was consistent with ulcerative colitis. Nine newly diagnosed, treatment-naive pediatric ulcerative colitis patients and a handful of non-IBD control children each provided paired blood and rectal samples. By Pediatric Ulcerative Colitis Activity Index, two patients had mild disease, several had moderate disease and three had acute severe colitis.

Trimmed from V: 4 bases; trimmed from J: 2 bases; junction bases lacking a gene match: 6. The CDR1 and CDR2 encoded by the germline V gene (reference sequence) are SEHNR and FQNEAQ. Counted from cysteine to phenylalanine, this CDR3 has 15 amino acids. CDR3 DNA only is kept here, 45 bases in frame from base 1. As concerns this clone: Its cognate antigen has yet to be identified. No base qualities exist here, and no much larger clone lies one base off it.

Using the immunoSEQ TRB Survey service, rearranged CDR3 beta regions were amplified from genomic DNA with multiplex V and J primers. Survey-level sequencing depth of up to 500,000 reads per sample was used to keep depth equal across samples. The libraries were purified, combined into pools and sequenced with Illumina technology. The original pipeline was this. Productive clonality, sample overlap, pairwise scatters, CDR3 beta length, V/D/J gene usage and productiveness were assessed with immunoSEQ online tools. Alongside Shannon and Simpson indices, calculated diversity was computed as the number of unique rearrangements divided by total templates, multiplied by 100. Principal component analysis was performed on Z-score normalized data with the R prcomp function and the ggbiplot package. Morisita's index was used to measure clonal overlap between blood and rectum within each subject. The source is immuneACCESS, and TCRdb retained only in-frame sequences with V and J called. Part of the clones is not carried over; for the studies checked, unresolved V genes explain less than half of this, and the remainder is unexplained. For V, J and clone size, that table is used; D and trimming come from the DNA. The sample records roughly 70,000 clones, about 90% of which are singletons. Approximately 3.5% of the sample comes from the top ten.

The research as a whole found: For technical reasons, the blood samples of two patients yielded substantially fewer templates, so those samples were excluded from the blood-rectal overlap analysis. Controls, mild-moderate and acute severe colitis patients were separated by rectal repertoire features, and reduced rectal diversity due to clonal expansions was observed in acute severe colitis. The healthy control group was small, with only four individuals. Two rectal CDR3 clonotypes were present in all ulcerative colitis patients and in none of the controls. Repertoires were derived from total lymphocyte DNA, so rare subsets such as regulatory T cells may have patterns not reflected. Significantly higher autologous blood-rectal clonal overlap was found in ulcerative colitis patients than in controls, which suggested increased T cell trafficking to inflamed tissue.

No immunosuppressive medication had been given to the ulcerative colitis patients before the diagnostic colonoscopy. A blood sample was obtained concurrently with the colonoscopy. The Wizard kit (Promega) was used to extract genomic DNA from both blood and intestinal samples. This chain is built from TRBV7-9 and TRBJ2-3, and 7 junctional nucleotides match TRBD1. Sequenced input: blood. This clonotype originated in a boy younger than 18 with severe ulcerative colitis. Read as DNA, the sequence is TGTGCCAGCAGCTCCCGGGACAGCAACACAGATACGCAGTATTTT. Translated, it reads CASSSRDSNTDTQYF.